The 19 T cell receptor beta chains in this list originate from one sample, sequenced in a study of beta chain features in type 1 diabetes. The antigens of these receptors remain unknown. The study, taken as a whole, reports: Shortening that was moderate but significant affected the TCRB CDR3s of Type 1 diabetes patients in all four CD4+ subsets.

Isolated RNA was reverse transcribed in full, so expressed TCRB transcripts were sequenced. TCRdb's table, derived via immunoSEQ multiplex PCR, lists solely in-frame clones and lacks some. The sample has 300,000 to 450,000 clones; roughly an eighth are singletons. The sequencing sample was made of naive CD4+ T cells from blood. All receptors derive from a woman aged 18-30 years with type 1 diabetes.

V is TRBV28 and J is TRBJ2-7; 8 nucleotides line up with TRBD1. Per the germline V gene, CDR1 is MDHEN and CDR2 is SYDVKM. The CDR3 sequence is 17 residues long. V dropped 6 bases and J dropped 3; count of bases not matched to a gene: 16. The CDR3 spells CASRINNPTGGGYEQYF. For the CDR3, the DNA is TGTGCCAGCAGGATAAACAACCCAACAGGGGGAGGCTACGAGCAGTACTTC.

This clone has only a few counts. The chain couples TRBV5-6 to TRBJ2-1; the D is unclear. Per the germline V gene, CDR1 is SGHDT and CDR2 is YYEEEE. V was cut by 1 base and J by 2 bases, with 4 bases left in between. The CDR3 consists of 13 residues. CDR3 in amino acids: CASSLQTYNEQFF. The DNA of the CDR3 is TGTGCCAGCAGCTTGCAAACCTACAATGAGCAGTTCTTC.

This clone has a handful of counts. The CDR3 nucleotides are TGTGCCAGCAGCCACGGGTGGGGGGGCCCGTTCTTC. This codes for CASSHGWGGPFF. The chain combines TRBV7-9 with TRBJ2-1; D perhaps matches TRBD2 (7 bases). Between the trimmed V and J ends, which lost 5 bases and 15 bases, there was a span of 17 bases. This CDR3 contains 12 residues. Germline CDR1 SEHNR, CDR2 FQNEAQ (reference sequence). The full variable domain, completed using reference TRBV7-9 and TRBJ2-1, is DTGVSQNPRHKITKRGQNVTFRCDPISEHNRLYWYRQTLGQGPEFLTYFQNEAQLEKSRLLSDRFSAERPKGSFSTLEIQRTEQGDSAMYLCASSHGWGGPFFGPGTRLTVL.

The sample holds a few counts of this clone. J is TRBJ1-2 and V is TRBV27; no definite D call. There are 11 residues in the CDR3. V was trimmed by 6 bases and J by 5 bases, leaving 7 bases between them. From germline, CDR1 is MNHEY and CDR2 SMNVEV (reference sequence). The CDR3 region has the DNA TGTGCCAGCAGCAACGGGTATGGCTACACCTTC. It encodes CASSNGYGYTF.

The chain carries TRBV5-4 and TRBJ2-6; the D gene is possibly TRBD2 (6 bases). This CDR3 has 15 amino acids. CDR1 and CDR2 from the germline V gene are SGHNT and YYREEE (reference sequence). V was pared by 3 bases and J by 4 bases, with 11 bases between. CDR3 bases: TGTGCCAGCAGCTACCGGGACTGGGGGGCCAACGTCCTGACTTTC. Its translation: CASSYRDWGANVLTF.

The V call is TRBV19, the J call TRBJ1-2; D call uncertain. Per germline, CDR1 LNHDA and CDR2 SQIVND (reference sequence). The length of the CDR3 is 11 residues. The V end lost 5 bases, the J end lost 8 bases, and 9 bases lay between the germline ends. CDR3 in amino acids: CASSASGGYTF. In DNA form, the CDR3 reads TGTGCCAGTAGTGCTTCCGGGGGCTACACCTTC.

This clone was picked up a small number of times. The V and J genes are TRBV9 and TRBJ1-2; perhaps TRBD1 as D (5 bases). Looked up from germline, CDR1 is SGDLS and CDR2 is YYNGEE. Between the trimmed V and J ends, which lost 6 bases and 8 bases, there was a span of 23 bases. The CDR3 loop spans 15 amino acids. The CDR3 sequence: CASTPDPGMLKGYTF. The CDR3 DNA reads as TGTGCCAGCACCCCAGACCCAGGGATGCTTAAGGGCTACACCTTC. Drawing the rest from reference TRBV9 and TRBJ1-2, the complete variable domain is DSGVTQTPKHLITATGQRVTLRCSPRSGDLSVYWYQQSLDQGLQFLIQYYNGEERAKGNILERFSAQQFPDLHSELNLSSLELGDSALYFCASTPDPGMLKGYTFGSGTRLTVV.

The rearrangement links TRBV5-1 to TRBJ1-1; tentatively, D is TRBD1 (5 bases). V was trimmed by 4 bases and J by 4 bases, leaving 11 bases between them. Germline V CDR1 and CDR2: SGHRS, YFSETQ. The CDR3 loop spans 13 amino acids. This chain's CDR3 is CASSPSGGTEAFF. CDR3 coding DNA: TGCGCCAGCAGCCCCTCGGGGGGCACTGAAGCTTTCTTT.

The chain is built from TRBV7-9 and TRBJ1-6, with D possibly TRBD1 on 6 matching bases. The V gene's germline CDR1 is SEHNR and CDR2 FQNEAQ (reference sequence). V gave up 5 bases and J gave up 0 bases, with 14 bases separating them. This CDR3 region has 17 residues. CDR3 protein: CASSTLTGRSYNSPLHF. The DNA of the CDR3 is TGTGCCAGCAGCACGCTTACAGGGCGCTCCTATAATTCACCCCTCCACTTT.

This clone was detected a few times. The chain's CDR3 is CASSIHESRSEAFF. The CDR3 DNA follows: TGTGCCAGCAGCATCCACGAGTCAAGATCTGAAGCTTTCTTT. This chain joins TRBV7-2 and TRBJ1-1, with D hard to call. Trimming removed 5 bases at V and 6 bases at J, with 16 bases between. Germline CDR1 and CDR2: SGHTA and FQGNSA. The CDR3 spans 14 residues.

This clone occurred a few times. The rearrangement uses TRBV10-3 and TRBJ2-7; 8 positions agree with TRBD1. This CDR3 has 14 residues. The germline V gene has CDR1 ENHRY and CDR2 SYGVKD. The V gene end was trimmed by 6 bases and the J gene end by 2 bases; junction bases not matched to a gene: 6. CDR3: CAISHGQGTYEQYF. The CDR3 coding sequence is TGTGCCATCAGCCATGGACAGGGCACCTACGAGCAGTACTTC.

This clone was seen only a few times. The J gene is TRBJ1-1, the V gene TRBV27; TRBD1 might be the D (5 bases). The CDR3 totals 14 residues. V lost 3 bases and J 5 bases, leaving 13 bases between the germline ends. Germline CDR1 and CDR2: MNHEY and SMNVEV (reference sequence). CDR3 in amino acids: CASSLAGRRTEAFF. Here the CDR3 DNA reads TGTGCCAGCAGTTTGGCGGGGCGCCGGACTGAAGCTTTCTTT.

This clone was seen more than once but under ten times. As DNA, the CDR3 is TGTGCCAGCAGTTACTCTGGAGGGGGCTTGGGGGATGGCTACACCTTC. It yields the protein CASSYSGGGLGDGYTF. This sequence joins TRBV6-6 and TRBJ1-2; 7 bases map to TRBD1. Germline V gives CDR1 MNHNY, CDR2 SVGAGI (reference sequence). This CDR3 comprises 16 residues. With 0 bases clipped from V and 6 bases from J, the junction kept 10 bases outside the gene matches.

Only a few counts were recorded for this clone. The chain employs TRBV11-2 and TRBJ2-5; D call uncertain. This CDR3 comprises 13 residues. The germline V gene has CDR1 SGHAT and CDR2 FQNNGV. V was shortened by 3 bases and J by 5 bases, with 10 bases between the two germline ends. The CDR3: CASSLSDEETQYF. The CDR3, as DNA: TGTGCCAGCAGCTTGAGCGACGAGGAGACCCAGTACTTC.

The genes are TRBV4-1 and TRBJ1-2; D is undetermined. Germline V lookup: CDR1 MGHRA, CDR2 YSYEKL. The length of the CDR3 is 12 residues. The V end was cut by 0 bases, the J end by 5 bases, with 4 bases between. Here the CDR3 DNA reads TGCGCCAGCAGCCAAGAGACTTATGGCTACACCTTC. This encodes CASSQETYGYTF.

The sample holds a few counts of this clone. The CDR3 region is CASSETRELFF. The CDR3 DNA reads as TGCGCCAGCAGTGAGACCCGGGAACTGTTTTTT. This chain links TRBV10-2 with TRBJ1-4; the D is unclear. This CDR3 region has 11 residues. The germline V and J ends were trimmed by 2 bases and 12 bases, with 7 bases remaining between them. The germline CDR1 and CDR2 sequences are WSHSY and SAAADI.

CDR3 sequence: CASSLGWGQGSYNEQFF. CDR3 in DNA: TGTGCCAGCAGCCTAGGGTGGGGGCAAGGCTCCTACAATGAGCAGTTCTTC. The chain combines TRBV7-2 with TRBJ2-1, with TRBD1 as a possible D gene (6 bases). The CDR3 sequence is 17 residues long. With 5 bases removed from V and 0 bases from J, the gap between germline ends came to 17 bases. The germline V gene encodes CDR1 SGHTA and CDR2 FQGNSA.

The CDR3: CASSLDPRETYEQYF. The CDR3 nucleotides read TGTGCCAGCAGTTTGGACCCACGGGAGACCTACGAGCAGTACTTC. The chain is built from TRBV28 and TRBJ2-7, with a weak D call TRBD2 (6 bases). This CDR3 spans 15 amino acids. Per germline, CDR1 MDHEN and CDR2 SYDVKM. V shed 3 bases and J shed 2 bases, with 14 bases lying between them.

The chain uses TRBV5-4 and TRBJ2-1; 10 bases align to TRBD2. There are 16 residues in the CDR3. Germline CDR1 and CDR2: SGHNT and YYREEE (reference sequence). V shed 0 bases, J shed 6 bases, and the junction held 6 bases outside the gene matches. CDR3 coding DNA: TGTGCCAGCAGCTTGGCCAGGACTAGCGGACTCAATGAGCAGTTCTTC. Translation gives CASSLARTSGLNEQFF. The full variable domain, completed using reference TRBV5-4 and TRBJ2-1, is ETGVTQSPTHLIKTRGQQVTLRCSSQSGHNTVSWYQQALGQGPQFIFQYYREEENGRGNFPPRFSGLQFPNYSSELNVNALELDDSALYLCASSLARTSGLNEQFFGPGTRLTVL.